Listed below are T cell receptor beta chains from one sample, sequenced in a study of beta chain features in type 1 diabetes. The method was immunoSEQ multiplex PCR; TCRdb's version includes in-frame clones alone and lacks a portion of them. This table has 970,000 or so clones, roughly 16% appearing once. Sequencing was performed on naive CD4+ T cells from blood. These receptors all stem from a woman aged 18-29 years in good health. CDR3s include the opening cysteine and the closing phenylalanine or tryptophan. Each record gives: J gene, clone size, D gene, V gene, CDR3 DNA, CDR3 protein. The D gene is left open where the match is weak. Expanded clones are given a class, and other clones once, few, many or no size at all.

TRBJ2-2,NA,NA,TRBV9,TGTGCCAGCAGCGAAACCGGGACACAGAACACCGGGGAGCTGTTTTTT,CASSETGTQNTGELFF
TRBJ2-2,NA,NA,TRBV6-5,TGTGCCAGCAGGCTACAGGGTTCCGGGGAGCTGTTTTTT,CASRLQGSGELFF
TRBJ2-1,NA,TRBD1,TRBV7-9,TGTGCCACCGAGGGGGCTGAGCAGTTCTTC,CATEGAEQFF
TRBJ1-2,NA,NA,TRBV7-9,TGTGCCAGCAGCTCCCTACCTCTTCGACAGGCGATATATGGCTACACCTTC,CASSSLPLRQAIYGYTF
TRBJ2-7,NA,NA,TRBV7-8,TGTGCCAGCAGTCAACGGGGAGCGGAATCCTACGAGCAGTACTTC,CASSQRGAESYEQYF
TRBJ1-2,NA,TRBD1,TRBV28,TGTGCCAGCACCGATAACAGGGGCGGGGGCTACACCTTC,CASTDNRGGGYTF
TRBJ2-5,NA,NA,TRBV5-4,TGTGCCAGCAGCTCCCAGGGGAGTCAGGAGACCCAGTACTTC,CASSSQGSQETQYF
TRBJ2-7,few,TRBD2,TRBV4-1,TGCGCCAGCAGCCAAGAAGGGTCTAGCGGGGCCAGACGGCACTTC,CASSQEGSSGARRHF
TRBJ1-2,NA,NA,TRBV18,TGTGCCAGCTCACCATCGGGGCATGGCTACACCTTC,CASSPSGHGYTF
TRBJ2-1,NA,NA,TRBV20-1,TGCAGTGCTAGTGGGAGTGAGCAGTTCTTC,CSASGSEQFF
TRBJ2-3,few,NA,TRBV5-6,TGTGCCAGCAGCCTGCACACCTTAACAGATACGCAGTATTTT,CASSLHTLTDTQYF
TRBJ2-1,few,NA,TRBV5-8,TGTGCCAGCAGCGCATACAATGAGCAGTTCTTC,CASSAYNEQFF
TRBJ2-5,few,TRBD2,TRBV4-2,TGTGCCAGCAGCAGTGGGACTAGCGGGCCCCAAGAGACCCAGTACTTC,CASSSGTSGPQETQYF
TRBJ1-2,NA,NA,TRBV28,TGTGCCAGCAGCAACAGGGCAGGCTATGGCTACACCTTC,CASSNRAGYGYTF
TRBJ2-1,NA,TRBD1,TRBV7-9,TGTGCCAGCAGCGTGGACAGGGGTGAGCAGTTCTTC,CASSVDRGEQFF
TRBJ1-2,NA,TRBD1,TRBV28,TGTGCCAGCAGTATCCCCATAGGGGACAGGACTTTTCGCTATGGCTACACCTTC,CASSIPIGDRTFRYGYTF
TRBJ2-3,few,TRBD2,TRBV4-2,TGTGCCAGCAGCCAAGATGTGGGGGAGGGCGGAGCAGATACGCAGTATTTT,CASSQDVGEGGADTQYF
TRBJ1-1,few,TRBD1,TRBV2,TGTGCCAGCAGTGATGGGTGGACAGGACAAGCTTTCTTT,CASSDGWTGQAFF
TRBJ2-7,NA,NA,TRBV5-1,TGCGCCAGCAGCTTGGTTGGAGGGGAGTACGAGCAGTACTTC,CASSLVGGEYEQYF
TRBJ1-2,NA,NA,TRBV7-2,TGTGCCAGCAGCTTAATTAACGATGCAGTCTATGGCTACACCTTC,CASSLINDAVYGYTF
TRBJ1-2,NA,TRBD1,TRBV6-5,TGTGCCAGCAGACGACAGGGTTATAACTATGGCTACACCTTC,CASRRQGYNYGYTF
TRBJ2-1,NA,NA,TRBV18,TGTGCCAGCTCACCAATCATCCTCCTAATTCACCACAATGAGCAGTTCTTC,CASSPIILLIHHNEQFF
TRBJ2-2,NA,NA,TRBV18,TGTGCCAGCACGGGTGAGACCGGGGAGCTGTTTTTT,CASTGETGELFF
TRBJ2-3,NA,NA,TRBV18,TGTGCCAGCTCACCTCCGACCTCCTACCCCACAGATACGCAGTATTTT,CASSPPTSYPTDTQYF
TRBJ1-1,NA,NA,TRBV6-5,TGTGCCAGCAGTGAAGTGGTTTACACTGAAGCTTTCTTT,CASSEVVYTEAFF
TRBJ2-7,few,TRBD1,TRBV4-1,TGCGCCAGCAGCCAAGATGAGTCGGGGACAGGGGTTAGCTACGAGCAGTACTTC,CASSQDESGTGVSYEQYF
TRBJ2-1,NA,NA,TRBV7-9,TGTGCCAGCAGCTTAGGGGCGACGTTGAAAGTGAGTGAGCAGTTCTTC,CASSLGATLKVSEQFF
TRBJ2-2,few,NA,TRBV4-3,TGCGCCAGCAGCCCGCTGGAGAATACGAACACCGGGGAGCTGTTTTTT,CASSPLENTNTGELFF
TRBJ2-7,NA,NA,TRBV6-5,TGTGCCAGCAGCCTCCAAGGCGAGCAGTACTTC,CASSLQGEQYF
TRBJ2-2,NA,NA,TRBV7-2,TGTGCCAGCAGCGTCTATCGACGAGCGGTCAACACCGGGGAGCTGTTTTTT,CASSVYRRAVNTGELFF
TRBJ2-5,NA,NA,TRBV18,TGTGCCAGCTCTATCCGGGAGACCCAGTACTTC,CASSIRETQYF
TRBJ1-2,few,NA,TRBV19,TGTGCCAGTAGTATAGGAGGGCTCATGGACTATGGCTACACCTTC,CASSIGGLMDYGYTF
TRBJ1-5,NA,TRBD1,TRBV2,TGTGCCAGCAGTAGCCTAACTACAGGGGATCAGCCCCAGCATTTT,CASSSLTTGDQPQHF
TRBJ2-7,NA,TRBD1,TRBV4-1,TGCGCCAGCAGCCAGGACCACCTGGGACAGGGCTTCTACGAGCAGTACTTC,CASSQDHLGQGFYEQYF
TRBJ2-1,few,NA,TRBV19,TGTGCCAGTAGCCCCCTGACTAGGAACTACAATGAGCAGTTCTTC,CASSPLTRNYNEQFF
TRBJ1-2,NA,NA,TRBV6-6,TGTGCCAGCAGTTACCTCAGGGTAATTGGGAATGGCTACACCTTC,CASSYLRVIGNGYTF
TRBJ2-7,NA,NA,TRBV5-1,TGCGCCAGCAGCTTGAACAGAGACTACGAGCAGTACTTC,CASSLNRDYEQYF
TRBJ2-7,few,NA,TRBV28,TGTGCCAGCAGTTTCTCCAGGGGCAACTACGAGCAGTACTTC,CASSFSRGNYEQYF
TRBJ1-1,NA,NA,TRBV20-1,TGCAGTGCCCCGCACAACACTGAAGCTTTCTTT,CSAPHNTEAFF
TRBJ2-7,few,NA,TRBV28,TGTGCCAGCAGTTTTGACAGGTCGTTCGAGCAGTACTTC,CASSFDRSFEQYF
TRBJ2-5,few,NA,TRBV7-3,TGTGCCAGCAGCTCCGGGAGTGTAGAGACCCAGTACTTC,CASSSGSVETQYF
TRBJ2-5,few,TRBD2,TRBV27,TGTGCCAGCAGTTTCACATGGACTAGCGGGAGGGCCCCCCCTTCGGCCCAGTACTTC,CASSFTWTSGRAPPSAQYF
TRBJ1-5,few,NA,TRBV7-2,TGTGCCAGCAGAGTGACAGGCGATAGCAATCAGCCCCAGCATTTT,CASRVTGDSNQPQHF
TRBJ2-2,few,TRBD2,TRBV5-4,TGTGCCAGCAGCTATTCCGGGACTAGAGGACCCGGGGAGCTGTTTTTT,CASSYSGTRGPGELFF
TRBJ1-1,NA,NA,TRBV27,TGTGCCAGCAGAAAAACAACAGGGTTTAACACTGAAGCTTTCTTT,CASRKTTGFNTEAFF
TRBJ2-4,NA,NA,TRBV7-2,TGTGCCAGCAGCTTATTCGGGGCAGGGACGATGGCCAAAAACATTCAGTACTTC,CASSLFGAGTMAKNIQYF
TRBJ2-1,many,NA,TRBV23-1,TGCGCCAGCAGTCAAATCTTAGTACAGAAGATAAACAATGAGCAGTTCTTC,CASSQILVQKINNEQFF